This T cell receptor beta chain is drawn from a study of T cells in Graves' hyperthyroidism and ophthalmopathy. As for the study in general: Specimen type is peripheral blood, collected at initial diagnosis prior to any treatment.

The V end lost 2 bases, the J end lost 2 bases, and 16 bases lay between the germline ends. Germline CDR1 and CDR2: KGHSH and LQKENI. The CDR3 has 16 residues. What was amplified from RNA transcripts were TCR beta CDR3 regions. First-round RT-PCR targeting the TCR CDR3 was performed with the HTBI primer set. TCRdb recomputed calls from the multiplex PCR reads with MiXCR, one row per CDR3 protein. Of some 500,000 distinct CDR3 sequences in the sample, 24% were seen once. The sample taken for sequencing was blood. The chain carries TRBV18 and TRBJ2-7, with D possibly matching TRBD1 (5 bases). The clonotype originates from a young woman with Graves' ophthalmopathy. The CDR3 DNA reads as TGTGCCAGCTCACCAGACGGTTTTTTGGGGCCCTACGAGCAGTACTTC. Protein product: CASSPDGFLGPYEQYF.